What follows are 30 T cell receptor beta chains derived from one specimen sequenced in a study of cytomegalovirus exposure and HLA in healthy donors. The PCR ran on 60 Vbeta and 13 Jbeta primers. Libraries were prepared by immunoSEQ multiplex PCR; TCRdb keeps only in-frame clonotypes and omits some of them. The data show some 180,000 clones, around 80% seen once. Sequencing was carried out using PBMCs. The receptor set was obtained from a man younger than 35 in good health and CMV-seronegative.

This clone was observed once. V gene TRBV4-1 combines with J gene TRBJ2-7, with a possible D match to TRBD1 (6 bases). There are 16 residues in the CDR3. V was cut by 0 bases and J by 3 bases, with 15 bases left in between. Per the germline V gene, CDR1 is MGHRA and CDR2 is YSYEKL. DNA for the CDR3: TGCGCCAGCAGCCAAGAACCAGGGGTCGGGGTCTACGAGCAGTACTTC. It yields the protein CASSQEPGVGVYEQYF.

In its sample, this clone was seen once. V usage is TRBV6-1 and J usage is TRBJ1-5, with a weak D call TRBD1 (5 bases). The CDR3 sequence is 14 residues long. Germline CDR1 is MNHNS and CDR2 is SASEGT. The ends were cut back, 5 bases at V and 4 bases at J, with 12 bases in the middle. The CDR3 DNA sequence: TGTGCCAGCAGTTTGGGAGGGGTGAATCAGCCCCAGCATTTT. Encoded protein: CASSLGGVNQPQHF.

V usage is TRBV6-5 and J usage is TRBJ2-3; D is uncertain. The ends were cut back, 6 bases at V and 2 bases at J, with 12 bases in the middle. This CDR3 region has 14 residues. Germline V gene lookup returns CDR1 MNHEY and CDR2 SVGAGI. The CDR3 nucleotides are TGTGCCAGCAGACCTAATTCACCCACAGATACGCAGTATTTT. It specifies CASRPNSPTDTQYF.

The rearrangement links TRBV29-1 to TRBJ1-1; 8 bases agree with TRBD1. The CDR3 loop spans 14 amino acids. Germline-derived CDR1 and CDR2 are SQVTM and ANQGSEA. J was trimmed by 5 bases and V by 6 bases; bases with no gene match: 11. For the CDR3, the DNA is TGCAGCGTCGCGCCCGGGACAGGAGGGACTGAAGCTTTCTTT. It yields the protein CSVAPGTGGTEAFF.

The chain is built from TRBV4-3 and TRBJ2-2, with 13 bases aligning to TRBD2. This CDR3 contains 20 residues. Looked up from germline, CDR1 is LGHNA and CDR2 is YSLEER. V was pared by 4 bases and J by 1 base, with 12 bases of the junction left unmatched. The CDR3 nucleotides are TGCGCCAGCAGCCGCGGACTAGCGGGAGAGTCTCTCGGGAACACCGGGGAGCTGTTTTTT. It is translated as CASSRGLAGESLGNTGELFF.

CDR3 coding DNA: TGTGCCAGCAGCTTCTCTTCTTCGGAGGGGCCCACCTTC. This sequence encodes CASSFSSSEGPTF. The chain combines TRBV7-9 with TRBJ1-2, with a possible D match to TRBD1 (5 bases). V was trimmed by 3 bases and J by 13 bases, leaving 18 bases between them. CDR3 length equals 13 residues. Germline V CDR1 and CDR2: SEHNR, FQNEAQ (reference sequence).

This sequence joins TRBV29-1 and TRBJ2-7, with D possibly being TRBD2 (6 bases). Trimming took off 1 base at V and 7 bases at J, with 14 bases between the two ends. This CDR3 region has 13 residues. The germline V gene encodes CDR1 SQVTM and CDR2 ANQGSEA. This chain's CDR3 is CSVEVGGSEEQYF. The DNA for the CDR3 is TGCAGCGTTGAAGTCGGGGGTAGCGAAGAGCAGTACTTC.

The chain couples TRBV4-2 to TRBJ2-3; 12 bases fit TRBD2. Unmatched junction bases numbered 3, after V lost 4 bases and J lost 4 bases. The germline CDR1 and CDR2 sequences are LGHNA and YNFKEQ. This CDR3 region has 15 residues. The CDR3 coding sequence is TGTGCCAGCAGCCTTACTAGCGGGAGGTCAGATACGCAGTATTTT. Protein sequence: CASSLTSGRSDTQYF.

This clone appeared a single time. The V and J genes are TRBV4-1 and TRBJ2-3, with D unresolved. The CDR3 extends over 13 amino acids. V shed 3 bases and J shed 0 bases, with 4 bases lying between them. Germline-derived CDR1 and CDR2 are MGHRA and YSYEKL. In DNA form, the CDR3 reads TGCGCCAGCAGCCATACTAGCACAGATACGCAGTATTTT. Its translation: CASSHTSTDTQYF.

V gene TRBV2 combines with J gene TRBJ1-2, with D unresolved. The V and J ends lost 7 bases and 2 bases respectively, with 17 bases between them. The CDR3 contains 15 residues. From germline, CDR1 is SNHLY and CDR2 FYNNEI. CDR3 bases: TGTGCCAGCACCCTCTTACAGACATCGAACTATGGCTACACCTTC. Amino acids: CASTLLQTSNYGYTF.

V gene TRBV6-1 combines with J gene TRBJ2-7; 7 bases match TRBD2. The V gene's germline CDR1 is MNHNS and CDR2 SASEGT. The CDR3 contains 14 residues. J lost 2 bases, V lost 2 bases, and 3 bases had no gene match. The DNA for the CDR3 is TGTGCCAGCAGTGAACGGCGGGAGCCCTACGAGCAGTACTTC. This sequence encodes CASSERREPYEQYF.

This chain connects TRBV18 to TRBJ2-7, with D tentatively TRBD2 (5 bases). Trimming cost V 0 bases and J 4 bases, with 13 bases left between them. The V gene's germline CDR1 is KGHSH and CDR2 LQKENI. This CDR3 comprises 15 residues. The CDR3 DNA reads TGTGCCAGCTCACCACCGTCAGACCCGGGGTACGAGCAGTACTTC. Its protein product is CASSPPSDPGYEQYF. Supplemented by reference TRBV18 and TRBJ2-7, the full variable domain reads NAGVMQNPRHLVRRRGQEARLRCSPMKGHSHVYWYRQLPEEGLKFMVYLQKENIIDESGMPKERFSAEFPKEGPSILRIQQVVRGDSAAYFCASSPPSDPGYEQYFGPGTRLTVT.

The chain carries TRBV9 and TRBJ1-2; D perhaps matches TRBD1 (6 bases). The length of the CDR3 is 13 residues. V gave up 4 bases and J gave up 8 bases, with 15 bases separating them. The germline CDR1 and CDR2 sequences are SGDLS and YYNGEE. The CDR3 loop is CASSSTGDRGYTF. The CDR3, as DNA: TGTGCCAGCAGCTCGACAGGAGACCGAGGCTACACCTTC.

This clone was detected only a few times. The chain is built from TRBV7-2 and TRBJ1-4; the D is unclear. Germline assignment: CDR1 SGHTA and CDR2 FQGNSA. With 5 bases removed from V and 0 bases from J, the gap between germline ends came to 10 bases. The CDR3 covers 15 residues. CDR3 in amino acids: CASSLDFATNEKLFF. The CDR3 nucleotides read TGTGCCAGCAGCCTCGACTTCGCAACTAATGAAAAACTGTTTTTT. Full variable domain (outside the CDR3, taken from reference TRBV7-2 and TRBJ1-4): GAGVSQSPSNKVTEKGKDVELRCDPISGHTALYWYRQSLGQGLEFLIYFQGNSAPDKSGLPSDRFSAERTGGSVSTLTIQRTQQEDSAVYLCASSLDFATNEKLFFGSGTQLSVL.

The chain joins TRBV2 to TRBJ2-5, with 7 bases that match TRBD1. TRBJ2-7 explains the end of the DNA better; the J call may be wrong. CDR3 size: 13 residues. Germline lookup yields CDR1 SNHLY and CDR2 FYNNEI. Written as DNA, the CDR3 is TGTGCCAGCATTAGGGGGCTCTCCTACGAGCAGTACTTC. It yields the protein CASIRGLSYEQYF.

The V gene is TRBV7-9, the J gene TRBJ1-2; 7 bases line up with TRBD1. V was pared by 5 bases and J by 9 bases, with 12 bases of the junction left unmatched. The CDR3 contains 14 residues. Germline V gene data show CDR1 as SEHNR and CDR2 as FQNEAQ (reference sequence). DNA for the CDR3: TGTGCCAGCAGCCCCCGACAGGGTTCGCTTAGCTACACCTTC. Protein sequence: CASSPRQGSLSYTF.

The gene calls are TRBV6-5 and TRBJ1-3; 8 positions match TRBD1. CDR3 length: 16 residues. Trimming cost V 1 base and J 5 bases; bases outside gene matches: 7. Per germline, CDR1 MNHEY and CDR2 SVGAGI. For the CDR3, the DNA is TGTGCCAGCAGTTACTTCGACAGGGGCGTGAGAAACACCATATATTTT. Amino acid sequence: CASSYFDRGVRNTIYF.

The chain recombines TRBV5-1 with TRBJ2-1; possibly TRBD2 for D (5 bases). The CDR3 spans 16 residues. V was clipped by 4 bases and J by 0 bases, with 14 bases between them. CDR1 is SGHRS, CDR2 YFSETQ, per germline. The CDR3 here is CASSIDIRGSYNEQFF. As DNA, the CDR3 is TGCGCCAGCAGCATTGACATCCGGGGCTCCTACAATGAGCAGTTCTTC.

In its sample, this clone was seen a few times. The chain joins TRBV19 to TRBJ2-3; 9 nucleotides align to TRBD2. The CDR3 extends over 15 amino acids. Germline V gene lookup returns CDR1 LNHDA and CDR2 SQIVND (reference sequence). V was pared by 5 bases and J by 2 bases, with 5 bases of the junction left unmatched. The CDR3 DNA reads as TGTGCCAGTAGTTCGATAGCGGGGGTCACAGATACGCAGTATTTT. The encoded protein is CASSSIAGVTDTQYF. Full variable domain (rest looked up from reference TRBV19 and TRBJ2-3): DGGITQSPKYLFRKEGQNVTLSCEQNLNHDAMYWYRQDPGQGLRLIYYSQIVNDFQKGDIAEGYSVSREKKESFPLTVTSAQKNPTAFYLCASSSIAGVTDTQYFGPGTRLTVL.

The V call is TRBV14, the J call TRBJ1-2, with D unclear. Germline CDR1 reads SGHDN; CDR2 reads FVKESK. This CDR3 comprises 12 residues. Trimming stripped 1 base from V and 7 bases from J, with 7 bases between. The DNA of the CDR3 is TGTGCCAGCAGCCAAGCGGGGTTTGGCTACACCTTC. Residues: CASSQAGFGYTF.

A few counts support this clone. The chain has TRBV27 and TRBJ1-3, with 9 bases that match TRBD1. This CDR3 contains 19 residues. CDR1 and CDR2 (germline): MNHEY, SMNVEV (reference sequence). Germline trimming cut 5 bases from V and 0 bases from J; bases unmatched to any gene: 14. CDR3 loop: CASSAIGTGSLLSGNTIYF. CDR3 nucleotides: TGTGCCAGCAGTGCTATCGGGACAGGGTCCTTGCTCTCTGGAAACACCATATATTTT.

The genes are TRBV6-5 and TRBJ2-7; TRBD2 agrees at 13 bases. Germline trimming cut 0 bases from V and 2 bases from J; bases unmatched to any gene: 1. Germline assignment: CDR1 MNHEY and CDR2 SVGAGI. The CDR3 runs 16 residues. The CDR3 here is CASSYSGLAGTYEQYF. Written as DNA, the CDR3 is TGTGCCAGCAGTTACTCGGGACTAGCGGGAACCTACGAGCAGTACTTC.

The chain links TRBV5-1 to TRBJ1-2; 10 bases map to TRBD1. The CDR3 has 16 amino acids. CDR1 and CDR2 from the germline V gene are SGHRS and YFSETQ. With 6 bases clipped from V and 6 bases from J, the junction kept 14 bases outside the gene matches. The CDR3 DNA reads as TGCGCCAGCACCACATACGGGACAGGGGATCTACATGGCTACACCTTC. It is translated as CASTTYGTGDLHGYTF.

This chain links TRBV13 with TRBJ1-2, with a possible D match to TRBD1 (6 bases). CDR1 PRHDT and CDR2 FYEKMQ come from the germline V gene (reference sequence). CDR3 length equals 14 residues. V lost 0 bases and J 3 bases, leaving 8 bases between the germline ends. Here the CDR3 reads CASSLGSGDYGYTF. CDR3 in DNA: TGTGCCAGCAGCTTAGGGTCAGGGGACTATGGCTACACCTTC.

The chain combines TRBV5-1 with TRBJ2-7, with D tentatively TRBD2 (6 bases). The germline V gene encodes CDR1 SGHRS and CDR2 YFSETQ. Trimming took 0 bases from V and 3 from J, leaving 25 bases between them. The CDR3 has 19 amino acids. CDR3 DNA sequence: TGCGCCAGCAGCTTGGTCGGGAGCCGGTCCTCCCGGGCGATCTACGAGCAGTACTTC. It is translated as CASSLVGSRSSRAIYEQYF.

The V gene is TRBV7-2, the J gene TRBJ1-2; a weak D match, TRBD1 (6 bases). Germline V gene sequence: CDR1 SGHTA, CDR2 FQGNSA. The CDR3 has 14 amino acids. Trimming removed 5 bases from V and 1 base from J, with 11 bases in between. CDR3 nucleotides: TGTGCCAGCAGCGCCGGACAGATTAACTATGGCTACACCTTC. Amino acid sequence: CASSAGQINYGYTF.

This clone was found once. This rearrangement joins TRBV4-3 to TRBJ2-7; TRBD1 is a possible D gene (6 bases). Trimming cost V 5 bases and J 6 bases, with 14 bases left between them. The CDR3 loop spans 13 amino acids. Per the germline V gene, CDR1 is LGHNA and CDR2 is YSLEER. CDR3: CASSTSQGTEQYF. In DNA, the CDR3 is TGCGCCAGCAGCACCTCACAGGGTACCGAGCAGTACTTC.

CDR3 residues: CASSALAGGLEQYF. The CDR3, as DNA: TGTGCCAGCAGCGCATTAGCGGGAGGCCTCGAGCAGTACTTC. The V gene is TRBV9, the J gene TRBJ2-7; the match to TRBD2 covers 10 bases. From germline, CDR1 is SGDLS and CDR2 YYNGEE. V lost 3 bases to trimming and J lost 6 bases; unmatched junction nucleotides: 6. The CDR3 contains 14 residues.

This chain joins TRBV4-3 and TRBJ2-1, with 11 bases that match TRBD1. Germline values: CDR1 LGHNA, CDR2 YSLEER. The CDR3 contains 16 residues. The J segment lost 6 bases and the V segment lost 4 bases, leaving 8 bases of the junction unmatched. CDR3 bases: TGCGCCAGCAGCCCCTGGGGGACAGGGGGGCCCAATGAGCAGTTCTTC. Translation gives CASSPWGTGGPNEQFF.

This clone was seen only a few times. The genes are TRBV5-1 and TRBJ2-2, with TRBD2 matching 9 bases. Germline V gene data show CDR1 as SGHRS and CDR2 as YFSETQ. Losses at the gene ends were 4 bases for V and 7 bases for J; bases not matched to a gene: 14. The CDR3 is made up of 17 amino acids. The DNA of the CDR3 is TGCGCCAGCAGCAACCCCGCCGGGACTAGCATAGGCGGGGAGCTGTTTTTT. Translating gives CASSNPAGTSIGGELFF.